The text below deals with one T cell receptor (beta chain). The sample belongs to a study of blood T cell repertoires in COVID-19. Study-wide background: The analysed material was cDNA or gDNA that came from T cells, B-cell-depleted T cells, or PBMCs.

The assay was immunoSEQ multiplex PCR, and TCRdb's table has in-frame clones only and misses some. The sample includes fewer than 250,000 clones, 65% to 85% seen only once; the top ten take 8.2%. Germline CDR1 reads LNHDA; CDR2 reads SQIVND (reference sequence). The CDR3 loop spans 16 amino acids. After removal of 4 bases from V and 0 bases from J, the junction contained 7 bases not matched to a gene. The chain employs TRBV19 and TRBJ1-1, with 8 nucleotides matching TRBD1. The sequence was collected from a woman between 45 and 60 years old with acute or convalescent COVID-19. Sequenced sample: peripheral blood. CDR3 in DNA: TGTGCCAGTAGTAAAGACAGGGGACCGATGAACACTGAAGCTTTCTTT. Protein product: CASSKDRGPMNTEAFF.